This T cell receptor (beta chain) stems from a study of T cell repertoires in cytomegalovirus infection. Across the study: Both CMV infection and a matching HLA type were indicated by public TCR beta signatures.

Germline lookup yields CDR1 SEHNR and CDR2 FQNEAQ (reference sequence). CDR3 length: 14 amino acids. Of note for this clonotype: Antigen unknown. A junction boundary mismatches the germline segment, possibly from a read error.

MiXCR was run by TCRdb on the reads, yielding one entry per CDR3 protein. The sample records approximately 730,000 distinct CDR3 sequences, roughly 30% being singletons. This chain joins TRBV7-9 and TRBJ2-7; 9 bases agree with TRBD1. The receptor comes from a human donor in good health (CMV status not recorded). Some clones in this sample may be carry-over from other donors' samples. This material consisted of cultured PBMCs, taken from culture after CMV antigen stimulation. For the CDR3, the DNA is TGTGCCAGCAACTTACAGGGGGCGCCTAGCGAGCAGTACTTC. Translation: CASNLQGAPSEQYF.